This T cell receptor beta chain was captured in a study of blood T cell repertoires in COVID-19. As for the study in general: COVID-19 samples, acute and convalescent, were from the United States, Italy and Spain.

Germline V gene data show CDR1 as MNHNY and CDR2 as SVGAGI (reference sequence). The CDR3 loop spans 13 amino acids. The trim removed 8 bases at V and 4 bases at J, leaving 6 bases unmatched. Authors' data handling: Reference gene primer amplification gave estimated nucleated cell counts. Profiled with immunoSEQ multiplex PCR; TCRdb holds only in-frame clones, not every one. The DNA gave D and trimming, while V, J and clone size come from that table. The sample lists around 94,000 clones, around 87% occurring once. The chain joins TRBV6-6 to TRBJ2-7; TRBD1 matches at 9 bases. The clonotype comes from a woman in her forties or fifties with COVID-19, enrolled during active disease. The sequenced sample consisted of peripheral blood. CDR3 coding DNA: TGTGCCAGCCAGCGGACAGGGGTATACGAGCAGTACTTC. It translates to CASQRTGVYEQYF.